The 10 T cell receptor beta chains listed next were all sequenced from one sample in a study of shared clonotypes between healthy human individuals. Produced via immunoSEQ multiplex PCR; TCRdb's table is partial and in-frame only. The data contain 950,000 to 1,300,000 clones, around 76% of them seen just once; the ten biggest clones take up approximately 1.5%. Sequenced sample: memory CD4+ T cells sorted from blood. The subset denotes: CD45RA-negative fraction. These receptors all stem from a man aged 18 to 30 in good health.

Comment on this clone: Because the CDR3's place on the DNA is in doubt, the DNA is left out and the CDR3 is given as listed by TCRdb. The rearrangement links TRBV7-2 to TRBJ2-7; TRBD2, the table's D call, was not compared with the DNA. The CDR3 is 15 residues long, counting both termini. Germline CDR1 and CDR2: SGHTA and FQGNSA. CDR3 sequence reads: CASSSSDRGAYEQYF.

In this sample, this clone turned up many times. The V call is TRBV2, the J call TRBJ1-1; 10 nucleotides match TRBD1. The CDR3 is made up of 14 amino acids. The V segment lost 5 bases and the J segment 4 bases; nucleotides outside the gene matches: 4. The V gene's germline CDR1 is SNHLY and CDR2 FYNNEI. The CDR3 DNA reads TGTGCCAGCAGTATGGACAGGGGGATCACTGAAGCTTTCTTT. Its translation is CASSMDRGITEAFF.

The chain links TRBV11-1 to TRBJ2-7; D not certain. This CDR3 contains 14 residues. V shed 5 bases and J shed 2 bases, with 13 bases lying between them. CDR1 is SGHAT and CDR2 is FQDESV in the germline V gene (reference sequence). CDR3 nucleotide sequence: TGTGCCAGCAGCCCCTCCGAAATACCCTACGAGCAGTACTTC. This translates into CASSPSEIPYEQYF.

The chain carries TRBV29-1 and TRBJ1-3, with D hard to call. Germline V gene lookup returns CDR1 SQVTM and CDR2 ANQGSEA. The CDR3 has 12 residues. V shed 6 bases and J shed 5 bases, with 11 bases lying between them. This CDR3 is CSVVTLRNTIYF. As DNA, the CDR3 is TGCAGCGTCGTGACTCTAAGAAACACCATATATTTT. Combining the CDR3 with reference TRBV29-1 and TRBJ1-3 gives the whole variable domain SAVISQKPSRDICQRGTSLTIQCQVDSQVTMMFWYRQQPGQSLTLIATANQGSEATYESGFVIDKFPISRPNLTFSTLTVSNMSPEDSSIYLCSVVTLRNTIYFGEGSWLTVV.

This clone is a singleton in its sample. Distinct nucleotide sequences in the sample also encode this CDR3. This rearrangement joins TRBV5-1 to TRBJ2-2, with 7 bases matching TRBD2. The V segment lost 0 bases and the J segment 0 bases; nucleotides outside the gene matches: 2. Germline lookup yields CDR1 SGHRS and CDR2 YFSETQ. CDR3 length: 16 residues. The CDR3 nucleotides are TGCGCCAGCAGCTTGGTGGCGGGAGCGAACACCGGGGAGCTGTTTTTT. Amino acid sequence: CASSLVAGANTGELFF.

The chain joins TRBV9 to TRBJ2-5; D call uncertain. Germline V gives CDR1 SGDLS, CDR2 YYNGEE. CDR3 length: 13 residues. V lost 0 bases and J 4 bases, leaving 7 bases between the germline ends. The CDR3 is CASSVGLSETQYF. In DNA form, the CDR3 reads TGTGCCAGCAGCGTAGGGCTGTCAGAGACCCAGTACTTC.

The V gene is TRBV5-5, the J gene TRBJ1-5, with D perhaps TRBD1 (6 bases). V gave up 4 bases and J gave up 3 bases, with 14 bases separating them. Germline assignment: CDR1 SGHKS and CDR2 YYEKEE (reference sequence). The CDR3 has 15 amino acids. This CDR3 is CASSTGQNLNQPQHF. CDR3 DNA sequence: TGTGCCAGCAGCACCGGACAGAACCTCAATCAGCCCCAGCATTTT.

The V call is TRBV7-2, the J call TRBJ2-5; 11 positions agree with TRBD2. V gave up 2 bases and J gave up 3 bases; unmatched junction bases: 5. CDR1 and CDR2 (germline): SGHTA, FQGNSA. This CDR3 region has 16 residues. The CDR3 region has the DNA TGTGCCAGCAGCTTAAGGGGTAGCGGGAGGGAAGAGACCCAGTACTTC. Translation gives CASSLRGSGREETQYF. Combining the CDR3 with reference TRBV7-2 and TRBJ2-5 gives the whole variable domain GAGVSQSPSNKVTEKGKDVELRCDPISGHTALYWYRQSLGQGLEFLIYFQGNSAPDKSGLPSDRFSAERTGGSVSTLTIQRTQQEDSAVYLCASSLRGSGREETQYFGPGTRLLVL.

For this clone: Different DNA sequences within this sample yield the same CDR3. This chain connects TRBV25-1 to TRBJ2-4; 8 bases fit TRBD1. Germline values: CDR1 MGHDK, CDR2 SYGVNS. The J segment lost 7 bases and the V segment lost 6 bases, leaving 8 bases of the junction unmatched. The CDR3 runs 14 residues. Here the CDR3 DNA reads TGTGCCAGCAGCCTGACAGGGGTGAAGAACATTCAGTACTTC. Translated, it gives CASSLTGVKNIQYF.

This clone showed up just a few times. The chain uses TRBV15 and TRBJ1-1; TRBD1 agrees at 8 bases. Trimming at V came to 3 bases and at J to 1 base, leaving 1 base not matched to a gene. The CDR3 runs to 14 residues. CDR1 and CDR2 (germline): LNHNV, YYDKDF (reference sequence). DNA for the CDR3: TGTGCCACCAGCAGGACAGGGGAGAACACTGAAGCTTTCTTT. Protein product: CATSRTGENTEAFF.